The clone carrying this T cell receptor (beta chain) has only a few counts. This record comes from a study of T cells in Graves' hyperthyroidism and ophthalmopathy. Amplification targeted TCR beta CDR3 regions from RNA transcripts. An initial round of RT-PCR targeting the TCR CDR3 relied on the HTBI primer set. Using its own MiXCR run on the multiplex PCR reads, TCRdb lists one record per CDR3 protein. The profile shows approximately 410,000 distinct CDR3 sequences, approximately 14% of them singletons. Diagnoses were made from clinical symptoms, serum measures (thyroxine and TRAb), thyroid ultrasound and orbital computed tomography. The V gene lost 3 bases and the J gene lost 0 bases, with 8 bases spanning the gap. The CDR3 length is 15 residues. Germline values: CDR1 WNHNN, CDR2 SYGVQD (reference sequence).

This receptor was taken from a man aged 18 to 30 with Graves' ophthalmopathy. The sequenced sample was blood. The rearrangement links TRBV10-1 to TRBJ2-2; D gene unclear. The DNA for the CDR3 is TGCGCCAGCAGTGAATCGCAGTCGAACACCGGGGAGCTGTTTTTT. The encoded protein is CASSESQSNTGELFF.